The next 26 T cell receptor beta chains were all read from a single sample in a study of blood T cell repertoires in COVID-19. Some clones are missing from TCRdb's copy, which holds only in-frame ones; the method was immunoSEQ multiplex PCR. The sample includes fewer than 110,000 clones, roughly 82% of them seen just once. The sequencing sample was made of peripheral blood. Receptor source: a human donor in a cohort sampled during active COVID-19.

The chain employs TRBV24-1 and TRBJ2-1; D is possibly TRBD1 (5 bases). The CDR3 has 16 amino acids. CDR1 and CDR2 (germline): KGHDR, SFDVKD. The V gene lost 4 bases and the J gene lost 3 bases, with 15 bases spanning the gap. In DNA, the CDR3 is TGTGCCACCAGTGAGCAAACAGGCGTTGGCTACAATGAGCAGTTCTTC. As protein: CATSEQTGVGYNEQFF.

In nucleotides, the CDR3 is TGTGCCAGCACACGCCTAGCGGGGGGGCAGGAGACCCAGTACTTC. It specifies CASTRLAGGQETQYF. The J gene is TRBJ2-5, the V gene TRBV6-5, with TRBD2 matching over 12 bases. V shed 7 bases and J 5 bases; nucleotides not matched to a gene: 8. This CDR3 is 15 amino acids long. Germline V gene lookup returns CDR1 MNHEY and CDR2 SVGAGI.

J is TRBJ1-1 and V is TRBV6-1, with D unclear. This CDR3 has 14 amino acids. Between the trimmed V and J ends, which lost 1 base and 11 bases, there was a span of 17 bases. Germline CDR1 and CDR2: MNHNS and SASEGT. This CDR3 reads CASSEDQVQLSAFF. The CDR3 coding sequence is TGTGCCAGCAGTGAAGACCAGGTCCAGCTTTCGGCTTTCTTT.

The chain is built from TRBV18 and TRBJ2-2; 8 bases agree with TRBD1. The V gene's germline CDR1 is KGHSH and CDR2 LQKENI. The junction had 4 bases not matched to a gene; V was cut back by 2 bases and J by 2 bases. CDR3 length: 16 residues. CDR3 bases: TGTGCCAGCTCACCAAGAGGGACAGGAAACACCGGGGAGCTGTTTTTT. This codes for CASSPRGTGNTGELFF.

V usage is TRBV20-1 and J usage is TRBJ1-1; the match to TRBD1 covers 9 bases. Germline CDR1 is DFQATT and CDR2 is SNEGSKA (reference sequence). This CDR3 region has 15 residues. With V trimmed by 3 bases and J by 3 bases, 8 bases remained unmatched. This chain's CDR3 is CSASSDRGWYTEAFF. The CDR3 DNA sequence: TGCAGTGCTAGTTCGGACAGGGGATGGTACACTGAAGCTTTCTTT.

The rearrangement uses TRBV15 and TRBJ2-2; 9 positions agree with TRBD1. Looked up from germline, CDR1 is LNHNV and CDR2 is YYDKDF (reference sequence). The junction had 9 bases not matched to a gene; V was cut back by 3 bases and J by 10 bases. The CDR3 loop spans 15 amino acids. The CDR3 loop reads CATSRDRGVGEELFF. The DNA for the CDR3 is TGTGCCACCAGCAGGGACAGGGGAGTTGGGGAGGAGCTGTTTTTT.

The chain uses TRBV7-6 and TRBJ2-2; D uncertain. The CDR3 is 15 residues long. Germline V gene data show CDR1 as SGHVS and CDR2 as FNYEAQ. V shed 5 bases and J shed 0 bases, with 10 bases lying between them. The DNA of the CDR3 is TGTGCCAGCAGCGCTAGATTGGCGAACACCGGGGAGCTGTTTTTT. Translated: CASSARLANTGELFF.

The rearrangement uses TRBV25-1 and TRBJ1-5; the match to TRBD1 covers 10 bases. Germline V gene lookup returns CDR1 MGHDK and CDR2 SYGVNS. This CDR3 is 14 amino acids long. Trimming took 4 bases from V and 7 from J; bases not matched to a gene: 4. CDR3: CASSGQGAGQPQHF. The CDR3 DNA sequence: TGTGCCAGCAGTGGACAGGGGGCAGGACAGCCCCAGCATTTT. Together with reference TRBV25-1 and TRBJ1-5, the CDR3 gives the full variable domain: EADIYQTPRYLVIGTGKKITLECSQTMGHDKMYWYQQDPGMELHLIHYSYGVNSTEKGDLSSESTVSRIRTEHFPLTLESARPSHTSQYLCASSGQGAGQPQHFGDGTRLSIL.

The V and J genes are TRBV16 and TRBJ2-2, with no clear D. The CDR3 runs to 15 residues. V was pared by 0 bases and J by 1 base, with 6 bases between. Looked up from germline, CDR1 is KGHSY and CDR2 is FQNENV. The DNA of the CDR3 is TGTGCCAGCAGCCAATCGTCAGTGAACACCGGGGAGCTGTTTTTT. Protein sequence: CASSQSSVNTGELFF.

This clone was counted only a few times. The chain employs TRBV2 and TRBJ1-5, with D possibly TRBD1 on 6 matching bases. V shed 6 bases and J shed 0 bases, with 18 bases lying between them. From germline, CDR1 is SNHLY and CDR2 FYNNEI. The CDR3 contains 17 residues. The CDR3 sequence: CASSQDLGGDSNQPQHF. The CDR3 DNA reads TGTGCCAGCAGCCAGGACCTTGGGGGCGATAGCAATCAGCCCCAGCATTTT.

The chain combines TRBV10-3 with TRBJ1-2, with D perhaps TRBD1 (6 bases). Germline CDR1 and CDR2: ENHRY and SYGVKD. This CDR3 spans 15 amino acids. V dropped 2 bases and J dropped 4 bases, with 14 bases sitting between them. The CDR3 nucleotides are TGTGCCATCAGTGAGGGGGGGGACACCCTCTATGGCTACACCTTC. Translated, it gives CAISEGGDTLYGYTF.

The chain links TRBV6-6 to TRBJ1-2; a possible D gene is TRBD1 (6 bases). V gave up 7 bases and J gave up 2 bases, with 11 bases separating them. There are 13 residues in the CDR3. Germline V lookup: CDR1 MNHNY, CDR2 SVGAGI (reference sequence). CDR3 region: CASTLGQNYGYTF. The CDR3 DNA follows: TGTGCCAGCACCCTCGGACAGAACTATGGCTACACCTTC.

The genes are TRBV3-1 (or the pseudogene TRBV3-2) and TRBJ2-3; D is perhaps TRBD2 (6 bases). Trimming left V 7 bases short and J 10 bases short, with 15 bases between. There are 12 residues in the CDR3. CDR1 and CDR2 (germline): LGHDT, YNNKEL (reference sequence). This chain's CDR3 is CASTTQGTPQYF. The CDR3 bases are TGTGCCAGCACCACGCAAGGGACTCCGCAGTATTTT.

Concerning this clone: The sample carries other DNA sequences with the same CDR3. The gene calls are TRBV5-1 and TRBJ1-2; the D is unclear. The CDR3 spans 14 residues. Germline V lookup: CDR1 SGHRS, CDR2 YFSETQ. V lost 0 bases and J 4 bases, leaving 10 bases between the germline ends. The CDR3 region is CASSLEGAPYGYTF. CDR3 nucleotides: TGCGCCAGCAGCTTGGAAGGAGCACCCTATGGCTACACCTTC.

The chain joins TRBV6-4 to TRBJ2-2; TRBD1 matches at 9 bases. CDR3 length: 14 residues. Trimming took 6 bases from V and 4 from J; bases not matched to a gene: 3. The germline CDR1 and CDR2 sequences are MRHNA and SNTAGT. The CDR3 DNA reads as TGTGCCAGCAGCGCGACAGGGGGCACCGGGGAGCTGTTTTTT. It specifies CASSATGGTGELFF.

V usage is TRBV11-1 and J usage is TRBJ1-6; the D gene is possibly TRBD1 (6 bases). Trimming removed 5 bases from V and 8 bases from J, with 10 bases in between. Germline V gene data show CDR1 as SGHAT and CDR2 as FQDESV (reference sequence). The CDR3 spans 13 residues. The DNA for the CDR3 is TGTGCCAGCAGCAGGGACACCTATTCACCCCTCCACTTT. Encoded protein: CASSRDTYSPLHF.

This chain uses TRBV5-1 with TRBJ1-2, with D unresolved. The CDR3 spans 13 residues. Germline CDR1 and CDR2: SGHRS and YFSETQ. Trimming pared 2 bases from V and 0 bases from J, leaving 5 bases between. CDR3 region: CASSLSANYGYTF. The CDR3 coding sequence is TGCGCCAGCAGCTTATCGGCTAACTATGGCTACACCTTC.

The chain's CDR3 is CSAYAVLGYTF. The CDR3 nucleotides are TGCAGTGCGTACGCAGTGTTAGGCTACACCTTC. This chain connects TRBV20-1 to TRBJ1-2; D not resolved. From germline, CDR1 is DFQATT and CDR2 SNEGSKA (reference sequence). The V end lost 6 bases, the J end lost 8 bases, and 13 bases lay between the germline ends. This CDR3 contains 11 residues.

V gene TRBV7-9 combines with J gene TRBJ1-1, with D unresolved. V was clipped by 0 bases and J by 0 bases, with 8 bases between them. This CDR3 has 15 amino acids. CDR1 and CDR2 from the germline V gene are SEHNR and FQNEAQ (reference sequence). In nucleotides, the CDR3 is TGTGCCAGCAGCTTAGCGCGACACCTGAACACTGAAGCTTTCTTT. Residues: CASSLARHLNTEAFF. Supplemented by reference TRBV7-9 and TRBJ1-1, the full variable domain reads DTGVSQNPRHKITKRGQNVTFRCDPISEHNRLYWYRQTLGQGPEFLTYFQNEAQLEKSRLLSDRFSAERPKGSFSTLEIQRTEQGDSAMYLCASSLARHLNTEAFFGQGTRLTVV.

This clone was detected only once. The CDR3 sequence: CASSPDRTSGSWGEQYF. Written as DNA, the CDR3 is TGTGCCAGCAGCCCAGACCGGACTAGCGGGTCGTGGGGCGAGCAGTACTTC. The chain carries TRBV7-2 and TRBJ2-7; TRBD2 agrees at 11 bases. Germline values: CDR1 SGHTA, CDR2 FQGNSA. This CDR3 is built from 17 residues. V dropped 5 bases and J dropped 6; count of bases not matched to a gene: 15.

This clone was recorded once. J is TRBJ2-7 and V is TRBV15; D may match TRBD1 or TRBD2 (7 bases each). The CDR3 is 15 amino acids. The V gene lost 4 bases and the J gene lost 2 bases, with 15 bases spanning the gap. Germline CDR1 and CDR2: LNHNV and YYDKDF (reference sequence). CDR3 residues: CATSKDRAGAYEQYF. CDR3 bases: TGTGCCACCAGCAAAGACAGGGCGGGGGCCTACGAGCAGTACTTC.

The chain has TRBV12-3 or TRBV12-4 and TRBJ2-1; possibly TRBD2 for D (6 bases). V was shortened by 5 bases and J by 6 bases, with 11 bases between the two germline ends. There are 13 residues in the CDR3. The CDR3 is CASSRGAGNEQFF. The CDR3 nucleotides read TGTGCCAGCAGTCGGGGAGCGGGCAATGAGCAGTTCTTC.

This rearrangement joins TRBV18 to TRBJ2-3; 8 bases match TRBD2. V shed 1 base, J shed 4 bases, and the junction held 4 bases outside the gene matches. Germline values: CDR1 KGHSH, CDR2 LQKENI. The CDR3 extends over 15 amino acids. CDR3 DNA sequence: TGTGCCAGCTCACCACTAGCGGGAAATCCAGATACGCAGTATTTT. Encoded protein: CASSPLAGNPDTQYF.

The rearrangement links TRBV11-2 to TRBJ1-3, with 9 bases matching TRBD1. Germline lookup yields CDR1 SGHAT and CDR2 FQNNGV. CDR3 length equals 16 residues. The trim removed 1 base at V and 5 bases at J, leaving 6 bases unmatched. The CDR3 spells CASSLVPGQGRNTIYF. The CDR3 DNA follows: TGTGCCAGCAGCTTAGTCCCGGGACAGGGCAGAAACACCATATATTTT. Full variable domain (rest looked up from reference TRBV11-2 and TRBJ1-3): EAGVAQSPRYKIIEKRQSVAFWCNPISGHATLYWYQQILGQGPKLLIQFQNNGVVDDSQLPKDRFSAERLKGVDSTLKIQPAKLEDSAVYLCASSLVPGQGRNTIYFGEGSWLTVV.

The rearrangement links TRBV30 to TRBJ2-3; 10 positions agree with TRBD2. There are 14 residues in the CDR3. Germline V gene sequence: CDR1 GTSNPN, CDR2 SVGIG (reference sequence). After removal of 4 bases from V and 1 base from J, the junction contained 2 bases not matched to a gene. DNA of the CDR3: TGTGCCTGGATCCTAGCGGGGGGCACAGATACGCAGTATTTT. Translated, it gives CAWILAGGTDTQYF.

The rearrangement joins TRBV3-1 (or the pseudogene TRBV3-2) to TRBJ1-1; D uncertain. Trimming shortened V by 1 base and J by 7 bases, and 7 bases separated the two germline ends. The CDR3 runs 12 residues. The germline V gene has CDR1 LGHDT and CDR2 YNNKEL (reference sequence). CDR3 residues: CASSQGESEAFF. CDR3 coding DNA: TGTGCCAGCAGCCAAGGGGAGAGTGAAGCTTTCTTT.